This T cell receptor (beta chain) was documented in a study of molecular identifiers for immune sequencing clone quantification. This clonotype was picked up many times. Antigen specificity is unknown. Previously described methods with listed TCR primers produced the bulk TCR libraries. Each CDR3 protein gets one entry after TCRdb re-called the PCR reads with MiXCR. This sample has about 510,000 distinct CDR3 sequences, with about a fifth found just once. This CDR3 is built from 13 residues. V shed 3 bases and J shed 6 bases, with 12 bases lying between them. Germline V lookup: CDR1 LGHNA, CDR2 YNFKEQ. Overall study findings and caveats: Whereas clones above 20 RNA copies held under 1% of naive-cell molecules, they held over 98% of effector molecules.

Investigators produced naive CD8 libraries from roughly 20,000 to 1,000,000 sorted cells, drawing on 10%, 30% or 50% RNA. When naive CD8 T cells were sorted, they were gated as CD8+CD4-CCR7+CD45RA+. J is TRBJ2-7 and V is TRBV4-2; TRBD1 or TRBD2 may be the D gene (5 bases each). The sample consisted of naive CD8+ T cells from blood, with Jurkat cell RNA spiked in. Subset given: FACS-sorted CD8+CD4-CCR7+CD45RA+ naive T cells. The sequence was obtained from a human donor in good health. Some libraries in this study had Jurkat cell RNA spiked in. The CDR3 spells CASSQYEGTEQYF. CDR3 bases: TGTGCCAGCAGCCAGTACGAGGGGACCGAGCAGTACTTC.